This T cell receptor (beta chain) was identified in a study of cytomegalovirus exposure and HLA in healthy donors. Findings and limits, study-wide: The authors considered a cluster of highly shared sequence variants likely to be a sequencing artifact. Later analysis associated a missense DCLRE1C variant with TCR beta V- and J-gene trimming.

On this clone itself: Its antigen is currently unknown.

The PCR had 60 Vbeta and 13 Jbeta primers. Authors' methods: In a later analysis, of some 80 million unique beta chains, about 10 million appeared in at least two donors. TCRdb's table, derived via immunoSEQ multiplex PCR, lists solely in-frame clones and lacks some. V and J calls and clone size come straight from that table; D and trimming were deduced from the DNA. This sample has 75,000 to 95,000 clones, with over 75% found just once. Per germline, CDR1 SEHNR and CDR2 FQNEAQ (reference sequence). The ends lost 1 base at V and 5 bases at J; junction bases unmatched: 7. This CDR3 is built from 16 residues.

The V gene is TRBV7-9, the J gene TRBJ2-3; 9 nucleotides agree with TRBD2. The sample was PBMCs. This TCR came from a human donor in good health. In nucleotides, the CDR3 is TGTGCCAGCAGCTTAGTTGAGCGGGGGGAAGGAGATACGCAGTATTTT. Protein sequence: CASSLVERGEGDTQYF.